The T cell receptor (beta chain) described here comes from a study of blood T cell repertoires in COVID-19. Study context: Specimens from acute and convalescent COVID-19 originated in the United States, Italy and Spain. T cells, B-cell-depleted T cells, or PBMCs provided the cDNA or gDNA that served as material.

In the authors' methods: Counts of nucleated cells, estimated from reference gene primer amplification, were obtained. The table came from immunoSEQ multiplex PCR; TCRdb's copy has only in-frame clones and leaves some out. D and trimming come from the DNA, and the V and J calls and clone size come from that table. The sample yields some 66,000 clones, about 70% seen once. This clone was seen more than once but under ten times. The source is a woman over 75 with acute or convalescent COVID-19. Sample: peripheral blood.

CDR3 sequence: CASSLGRSPLHF. CDR3 sequence (DNA): TGTGCCAGCAGCCTCGGGAGATCACCCCTCCACTTT. The chain combines TRBV9 with TRBJ1-6; D unresolved. This CDR3 is built from 12 residues. V dropped 4 bases and J dropped 10 bases, with 9 bases sitting between them. Germline-derived CDR1 and CDR2 are SGDLS and YYNGEE.